A single sample is the source of the 23 T cell receptor beta chains below, sequenced in a study of post-analysis software for immune sequencing data. Findings and caveats of the study: In patients, TRBV5-6, TRBV5-1 and TRBV20-1 belonged to five or six TRBV segments found more frequently than in controls.

TCR beta cDNA libraries had unique molecular identifiers. Each CDR3 protein gets one entry after TCRdb re-called the PCR reads with MiXCR. The data show about 540,000 distinct CDR3 sequences, with under 40% seen just once and 5% to 6% held by the top ten. These receptors are not linked to any known antigen. Sequencing was carried out using blood. The receptors here all came from a girl aged 2-17 years with multiple sclerosis.

The chain has TRBV6-2 or TRBV6-3 and TRBJ2-1; the match to TRBD1 covers 11 bases. V was clipped by 4 bases and J by 9 bases; unmatched bases: 5. Germline CDR1 MNHEY, CDR2 SVGEGT. The CDR3 length is 14 residues. CDR3 loop: CASSLGQGDSEQFF. The CDR3 region has the DNA TGTGCCAGCAGTTTGGGACAGGGGGACAGTGAGCAGTTCTTC.

This chain uses TRBV20-1 with TRBJ1-2; perhaps TRBD1 as D (5 bases). The CDR3 loop spans 13 amino acids. The germline V gene has CDR1 DFQATT and CDR2 SNEGSKA (reference sequence). V was cut by 6 bases and J by 6 bases, with 17 bases left in between. The chain's CDR3 is CSAQAWGWDGYTF. The CDR3 nucleotides read TGCAGTGCCCAGGCCTGGGGGTGGGATGGCTACACCTTC.

This clonotype appeared a few times. V and J are TRBV12-3 or TRBV12-4 and TRBJ2-1; possible D gene TRBD1, 7 bases. The length of the CDR3 is 18 residues. Trimming took off 1 base at V and 5 bases at J, with 21 bases between the two ends. The CDR3 nucleotides are TGTGCCAGCAGTTTAGTCGCAGCAGGGGGGCGGTGGGACAATGAGCAGTTCTTC. Translating gives CASSLVAAGGRWDNEQFF.

The chain uses TRBV6-5 and TRBJ1-2, with no clear D. The CDR3 is 15 amino acids. Germline assignment: CDR1 MNHEY and CDR2 SVGAGI. The V gene lost 0 bases and the J gene lost 5 bases, with 13 bases spanning the gap. The CDR3: CASSYSKNSGYGYTF. CDR3 DNA: TGTGCCAGCAGTTACTCGAAGAACAGCGGTTATGGCTACACCTTC.

V usage is TRBV4-1 and J usage is TRBJ1-1; D is undetermined. This CDR3 spans 14 amino acids. The germline V and J ends were trimmed by 1 base and 1 base, with 7 bases remaining between them. Per germline, CDR1 MGHRA and CDR2 YSYEKL. For the CDR3, the DNA is TGCGCCAGCAGCCAAGTTTGGGGGAACACTGAAGCTTTCTTT. Protein sequence: CASSQVWGNTEAFF.

This clonotype was seen more than once but under ten times. V is TRBV6-6 and J is TRBJ2-5, with 7 positions matching TRBD1. The trim removed 0 bases at V and 4 bases at J, leaving 8 bases unmatched. The CDR3 covers 16 residues. Germline V gene data show CDR1 as MNHNY and CDR2 as SVGAGI (reference sequence). CDR3 amino acids: CASSYSRDSSRETQYF. CDR3 DNA sequence: TGTGCCAGCAGTTACTCGAGGGACAGTTCTCGAGAGACCCAGTACTTC.

The chain recombines TRBV9 with TRBJ2-1; 7 positions match TRBD2. The CDR3 has 14 residues. The germline V gene encodes CDR1 SGDLS and CDR2 YYNGEE. V trimming: 1 base; J trimming: 8 bases; junction bases outside the gene matches: 6. DNA for the CDR3: TGTGCCAGCAGCGTACGGACTAGTCATCATGAGCAGTTCTTC. Encoded protein: CASSVRTSHHEQFF.

In its sample, this clonotype was seen once. The CDR3 nucleotides are TGCAGTGCTCCTCGGGGGGGAGATACGCAGTATTTT. Translated: CSAPRGGDTQYF. The J gene is TRBJ2-3, the V gene TRBV20-1, with 8 bases fitting TRBD2. The V and J ends lost 5 bases and 5 bases, in that order; junction bases with no gene match: 3. Germline values: CDR1 DFQATT, CDR2 SNEGSKA (reference sequence). The CDR3 is 12 residues long.

This clonotype showed up just a few times. In DNA, the CDR3 is TGCAGCGTCAAAGGGGCGGGGAGCACAGATACGCAGTATTTT. It is translated as CSVKGAGSTDTQYF. The chain combines TRBV29-1 with TRBJ2-3, with D possibly matching TRBD2 (6 bases). The germline gives CDR1 SQVTM, CDR2 ANQGSEA. Trimming left V 6 bases short and J 0 bases short, with 13 bases between. The length of the CDR3 is 14 residues.

This chain joins TRBV20-1 and TRBJ1-5; a weak D match, TRBD1 (5 bases). The CDR3 is 13 amino acids. Per the germline V gene, CDR1 is DFQATT and CDR2 is SNEGSKA (reference sequence). V lost 3 bases and J lost 5, with 11 bases in between. CDR3 sequence reads: CSASLGVDQPQHF. The CDR3 DNA reads as TGCAGTGCTAGTTTAGGGGTCGATCAGCCCCAGCATTTT.

Only a few counts were recorded for this clonotype. The V call is TRBV5-5, the J call TRBJ2-1, with 8 bases aligning to TRBD2. This CDR3 has 15 amino acids. CDR1 SGHKS and CDR2 YYEKEE come from the germline V gene (reference sequence). The junction had 5 bases not matched to a gene; V was cut back by 4 bases and J by 2 bases. The CDR3 loop is CASSAGRVTYNEQFF. The CDR3 DNA sequence: TGTGCCAGCAGCGCCGGGAGGGTGACCTACAATGAGCAGTTCTTC.

There are a few counts of this clonotype. The rearrangement joins TRBV20-1 to TRBJ2-5; D is unclear. The CDR3 spans 12 residues. Trimming removed 1 base at V and 5 bases at J, with 8 bases between. CDR1 is DFQATT, CDR2 SNEGSKA, per germline (reference sequence). The CDR3 here is CSARGWRETQYF. The CDR3, as DNA: TGCAGTGCTAGAGGCTGGCGCGAGACCCAGTACTTC.

The chain links TRBV10-3 to TRBJ2-3, with D hard to call. The CDR3 runs to 13 residues. The germline V gene has CDR1 ENHRY and CDR2 SYGVKD. The germline V and J ends were trimmed by 10 bases and 4 bases, with 15 bases remaining between them. The CDR3 DNA sequence: TGTGCCAGCGCCGTGGGAAGGCCAGATACGCAGTATTTT. It translates to CASAVGRPDTQYF.

This chain joins TRBV7-8 and TRBJ2-5; 7 nucleotides match TRBD1. This CDR3 contains 14 residues. Germline CDR1 is SGHVS and CDR2 is FQNEAQ. V lost 2 bases and J lost 7; bases outside the gene matches: 7. The CDR3 protein is CASSLRQGTVTQYF. CDR3 nucleotide sequence: TGTGCCAGCAGCTTAAGACAGGGAACGGTGACCCAGTACTTC.

V gene TRBV10-3 combines with J gene TRBJ2-5; TRBD1 is a possible D gene (6 bases). The V and J ends lost 6 bases and 2 bases respectively, with 16 bases between them. The germline CDR1 and CDR2 sequences are ENHRY and SYGVKD. This CDR3 is built from 15 residues. The CDR3 sequence is CAIRSGTGSQETQYF. In nucleotides, the CDR3 is TGTGCCATCAGGTCCGGAACAGGGTCGCAAGAGACCCAGTACTTC.

V and J are TRBV4-1 and TRBJ1-2, with 7 bases fitting TRBD1. Germline-derived CDR1 and CDR2 are MGHRA and YSYEKL. The junction had 10 bases not matched to a gene; V was cut back by 2 bases and J by 7 bases. There are 15 residues in the CDR3. The CDR3 nucleotides read TGCGCCAGCAGCCAACCGACAGGGAGAGCTTCTGGCTACACCTTC. As protein: CASSQPTGRASGYTF.

The sample holds a few counts of this clonotype. The chain uses TRBV20-1 and TRBJ2-1; perhaps TRBD2 as D (6 bases). Germline-derived CDR1 and CDR2 are DFQATT and SNEGSKA (reference sequence). The CDR3 spans 17 residues. V lost 0 bases to trimming and J lost 4 bases, with 19 bases between them. The CDR3 spells CSARDTPRRGGYNEQFF. The CDR3 region has the DNA TGCAGTGCTAGAGATACCCCCAGGAGGGGAGGATACAATGAGCAGTTCTTC.

The V and J genes are TRBV6-5 and TRBJ1-3, with D perhaps TRBD1 (5 bases). CDR1 and CDR2 from the germline V gene are MNHEY and SVGAGI. This CDR3 is built from 15 residues. The V and J ends lost 5 bases and 4 bases respectively, with 15 bases between them. The CDR3 sequence: CASSPGTPEGNTIYF. CDR3 bases: TGTGCCAGCAGTCCCGGGACTCCGGAGGGAAACACCATATATTTT.

The CDR3 is CASSYEGARGYEQYF. In DNA form, the CDR3 reads TGTGCCAGCAGTTACGAGGGGGCGCGGGGATACGAGCAGTACTTC. V gene TRBV6-6 combines with J gene TRBJ2-7, with D perhaps TRBD1 (7 bases). Germline CDR1 MNHNY, CDR2 SVGAGI (reference sequence). V was cut by 2 bases and J by 4 bases, with 15 bases left in between. CDR3 length: 15 residues.

This clonotype showed up just once. A much larger clone differs from this one at a single base, so this may be a read error. The gene calls are TRBV6-5 and TRBJ2-7, with D hard to call. Germline V gives CDR1 MNHEY, CDR2 SVGAGI. The CDR3 covers 13 residues. The V and J ends lost 5 bases and 2 bases respectively, with 10 bases between them. CDR3 loop: CASSPPRPYEQYF. The CDR3 nucleotides read TGTGCCAGCAGTCCCCCCCGCCCCTACGAGCAGTACTTC.

This clonotype has just a few counts. The V gene is TRBV29-1, the J gene TRBJ1-2; TRBD1 aligns across 9 bases. Germline V gene lookup returns CDR1 SQVTM and CDR2 ANQGSEA. V shed 7 bases, J shed 8 bases, and the junction held 8 bases outside the gene matches. This CDR3 has 12 residues. CDR3 region: CSAGTGSGGYTF. The CDR3 DNA reads TGCAGCGCCGGGACAGGGAGTGGCGGCTACACCTTC.

The sample holds a few counts of this clonotype. The chain uses TRBV29-1 and TRBJ2-7, with D perhaps TRBD2 (6 bases). CDR1 and CDR2 from the germline V gene are SQVTM and ANQGSEA. This CDR3 contains 13 residues. Trimming shortened V by 0 bases and J by 3 bases, and 9 bases separated the two germline ends. CDR3 in amino acids: CSVEDRGYYEQYF. As DNA, the CDR3 is TGCAGCGTTGAAGATCGGGGGTACTACGAGCAGTACTTC.

This rearrangement joins TRBV5-6 to TRBJ2-2; unclear D gene. CDR3 length equals 13 residues. Trimming took 2 bases from V and 6 from J, leaving 8 bases between them. Germline V gene data show CDR1 as SGHDT and CDR2 as YYEEEE. The CDR3, as DNA: TGTGCCAGCAGCTTTGGCGTGTCCGGGGAGCTGTTTTTT. As protein: CASSFGVSGELFF.